This entry is about one TCR beta chain. Measured with immunoSEQ multiplex PCR; TCRdb has only the in-frame clones, and not every one. The sample yields roughly 240,000 clones, approximately 89% seen once. The data stem from a study of blood T cell repertoires in COVID-19. Study-wide context: T cells, B-cell-depleted T cells, or PBMCs supplied cDNA or gDNA.

This CDR3 has 14 residues. Trimming removed 4 bases from V and 8 bases from J; junction bases left unmatched: 6. Germline lookup yields CDR1 MGHRA and CDR2 YSYEKL. The sequenced sample was peripheral blood. J is TRBJ2-1 and V is TRBV4-1; the match to TRBD1 covers 9 bases. The sequence was obtained from a woman aged 55-75 years who had recovered from COVID-19. The CDR3 here is CASSLRDRVYEQFF. The DNA for the CDR3 is TGCGCCAGCAGCCTCCGGGACAGGGTATATGAGCAGTTCTTC.